The clone carrying this T cell receptor (beta chain) was seen more than once but under ten times. The antigen remains unidentified. This sample was taken from a study of T-cell reconstitution after alpha-beta-depleted transplantation in children. Germline V CDR1 and CDR2: SNHLY, FYNNEI. V dropped 3 bases and J dropped 5; count of bases not matched to a gene: 2. The CDR3 is made up of 13 amino acids. Preparation of the TCRbeta library was carried out with unique molecular identifiers. From the PCR reads, TCRdb called clonotypes with MiXCR, one entry per CDR3 protein. The sample includes some 460,000 distinct CDR3 sequences, 16% of them seen just once. Study-level results: Several hundred expanded graft clones reportedly were the source of alpha-beta T cells about two months after transplant. A year post-transplant, T-cell counts and diversity derived mostly from newly produced T cells. Some patients owed their high day-60 TCRbeta diversity to surviving recipient T cells and thymic progenitors.

This chain links TRBV2 with TRBJ2-5; 8 nucleotides line up with TRBD1. The material sequenced was PBMCs, mostly from graft donor cells, taken 360 days after TCRalphabeta/CD19-depleted stem cell transplant. This TCR came from a boy under two years old who had a stem cell transplant for Wiskott-Aldrich syndrome, so the T cells may come from the graft donor. As DNA, the CDR3 is TGTGCCAGCAGTGACAGGGGGCGTGAGACCCAGTACTTC. It encodes CASSDRGRETQYF.